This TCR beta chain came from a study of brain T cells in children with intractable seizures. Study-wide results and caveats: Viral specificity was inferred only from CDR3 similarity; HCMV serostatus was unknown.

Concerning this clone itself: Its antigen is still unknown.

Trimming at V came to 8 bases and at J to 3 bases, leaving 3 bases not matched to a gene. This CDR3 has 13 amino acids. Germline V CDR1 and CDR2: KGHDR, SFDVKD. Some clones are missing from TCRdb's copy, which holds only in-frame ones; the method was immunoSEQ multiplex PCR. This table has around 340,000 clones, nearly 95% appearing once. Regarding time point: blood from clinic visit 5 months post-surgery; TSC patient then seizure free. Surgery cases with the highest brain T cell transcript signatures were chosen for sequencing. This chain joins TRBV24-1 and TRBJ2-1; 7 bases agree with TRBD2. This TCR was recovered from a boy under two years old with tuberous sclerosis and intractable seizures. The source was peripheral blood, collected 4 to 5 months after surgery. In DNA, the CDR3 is TGTGCCACCACGGGGGGTCACTACAATGAGCAGTTCTTC. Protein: CATTGGHYNEQFF.